The 27 T cell receptor beta chains in this list originate from one sample, sequenced in a study of graft-versus-host responses after intestinal transplantation (dated by TCRdb to 2020 to 2023). Dithiothreitol, EDTA incubations and collagenase D digestion were used to isolate intraepithelial and lamina propria lymphocytes from graft specimens. The library was generated by the immunoSEQ multiplex PCR assay. Not all clones reach the TCRdb copy of this immuneACCESS table, which keeps in-frame sequences only. Checked studies attribute under half of the gap to unresolved V genes and leave the rest unexplained. The sample table records roughly 600 clones; 60% to 85% of these occur just once. The ten biggest clones cover more than 30% of the sample. The sample here was ileum tissue, taken about 37 weeks after intestinal transplant. Source of these receptors: a human patient who received an intestinal transplant, so some T cells may come from the graft donor.

The chain uses TRBV6-4 and TRBJ2-1; 8 nucleotides agree with TRBD2. Germline V lookup: CDR1 MRHNA, CDR2 SNTAGT. This CDR3 comprises 15 residues. V dropped 2 bases and J dropped 1; count of bases not matched to a gene: 1. The CDR3 DNA reads as TGTGCCAGCAGTGACGCTAGCGGGTCCTACAATGAGCAGTTCTTC. Translated, it gives CASSDASGSYNEQFF.

The V and J genes are TRBV18 and TRBJ1-5; 8 bases are shared with TRBD1. This CDR3 has 16 amino acids. Germline values: CDR1 KGHSH, CDR2 LQKENI. Trimming at V came to 4 bases and at J to 5 bases, leaving 10 bases not matched to a gene. The CDR3, as DNA: TGTGCCAGCTCACTCACCTGGGACAGGAAACATCAGCCCCAGCATTTT. Its protein product is CASSLTWDRKHQPQHF.

The V and J genes are TRBV6-4 and TRBJ2-2; no firm D call. This CDR3 is built from 13 residues. Trimming removed 5 bases from V and 0 bases from J, with 4 bases in between. The V gene's germline CDR1 is MRHNA and CDR2 SNTAGT. The CDR3 coding sequence is TGTGCCAGCAGTCCCTCGAACACCGGGGAGCTGTTTTTT. Encoded protein: CASSPSNTGELFF.

The CDR3 is CASSPLWTSYPGELFF. CDR3 nucleotides: TGTGCCAGTAGTCCGCTTTGGACTAGCTACCCCGGGGAGCTGTTTTTT. The chain links TRBV19 to TRBJ2-2; 8 bases map to TRBD2. The V segment lost 5 bases and the J segment 6 bases; nucleotides outside the gene matches: 11. Germline V gives CDR1 LNHDA, CDR2 SQIVND (reference sequence). The CDR3 has 16 residues.

The J gene is TRBJ2-3, the V gene TRBV6-1; D not resolved. Germline V gives CDR1 MNHNS, CDR2 SASEGT. The CDR3 consists of 15 residues. V was clipped by 0 bases and J by 9 bases, with 16 bases between them. The CDR3 sequence: CASSEALGSLDTQYF. CDR3 sequence (DNA): TGTGCCAGCAGTGAAGCGCTTGGCAGCTTAGACACGCAGTATTTT.

This clone appeared a single time. The chain links TRBV6-4 to TRBJ2-2, with 7 nucleotides matching TRBD1. The V segment lost 4 bases and the J segment 6 bases; nucleotides outside the gene matches: 5. This CDR3 contains 14 residues. The germline V gene encodes CDR1 MRHNA and CDR2 SNTAGT. DNA of the CDR3: TGTGCCAGCAGTGTGAGTCAGGGGGCCGGGGAGCTGTTTTTT. Translation gives CASSVSQGAGELFF.

V and J are TRBV5-1 and TRBJ2-6; D gene unclear. The V end was cut by 7 bases, the J end by 5 bases, with 22 bases between. Germline CDR1 and CDR2: SGHRS and YFSETQ. This CDR3 spans 17 amino acids. The CDR3 sequence is CASSYRGSQSRANVLTF. The CDR3 DNA reads TGCGCCAGCTCATATCGAGGTTCACAAAGTCGGGCCAACGTCCTGACTTTC.

This clone turned up a few times. The gene calls are TRBV19 and TRBJ1-5; the D gene is possibly TRBD1 (6 bases). Germline values: CDR1 LNHDA, CDR2 SQIVND (reference sequence). This CDR3 contains 15 residues. Deletions cut 7 bases from V and 3 bases from J, with 16 bases between. CDR3: CASNPAGAFNQPQHF. The CDR3 region has the DNA TGTGCCAGTAACCCGGCAGGGGCCTTCAATCAGCCCCAGCATTTT.

This chain connects TRBV4-2 to TRBJ1-1; D ambiguous. Germline CDR1 and CDR2: LGHNA and YNFKEQ. The CDR3 length is 14 residues. Trimming took off 1 base at V and 1 base at J, with 7 bases between the two ends. DNA for the CDR3: TGTGCCAGCAGCCAAGCTGGAGGGAACACTGAAGCTTTCTTT. Translation gives CASSQAGGNTEAFF.

The rearrangement links TRBV6-1 to TRBJ2-4; tentative D call: TRBD1 (6 bases). Between the trimmed V and J ends, which lost 2 bases and 0 bases, there was a span of 20 bases. The germline V gene has CDR1 MNHNS and CDR2 SASEGT. The CDR3 is 19 amino acids. Here the CDR3 reads CASSELRGSDTLAKNIQYF. For the CDR3, the DNA is TGTGCCAGCAGTGAACTCAGGGGATCTGATACACTAGCCAAAAACATTCAGTACTTC.

The V and J genes are TRBV7-9 and TRBJ2-1, with D unclear. CDR3 length: 15 amino acids. V was shortened by 5 bases and J by 0 bases, with 11 bases between the two germline ends. Germline V gene lookup returns CDR1 SEHNR and CDR2 FQNEAQ (reference sequence). The DNA for the CDR3 is TGTGCCAGCAGCCCGCCAGGTAACTCCTACAATGAGCAGTTCTTC. Protein sequence: CASSPPGNSYNEQFF.

CDR3 nucleotide sequence: TGTGCCAGCAGCCTCGGAGGGAGAACGCAGTATTTT. Translated, it gives CASSLGGRTQYF. The J gene is TRBJ2-3, the V gene TRBV5-4; D perhaps matches TRBD2 (6 bases). CDR1 is SGHNT and CDR2 is YYREEE in the germline V gene (reference sequence). CDR3 size: 12 residues. Trimming cost V 4 bases and J 9 bases, with 12 bases left between them. The variable domain in full, with the rest retrieved from reference TRBV5-4 and TRBJ2-3, is ETGVTQSPTHLIKTRGQQVTLRCSSQSGHNTVSWYQQALGQGPQFIFQYYREEENGRGNFPPRFSGLQFPNYSSELNVNALELDDSALYLCASSLGGRTQYFGPGTRLTVL.

The chain combines TRBV25-1 with TRBJ1-2; D unresolved. Germline values: CDR1 MGHDK, CDR2 SYGVNS. Trimming shortened V by 1 base and J by 1 base, and 1 base separated the two germline ends. The CDR3 has 12 residues. CDR3 region: CASSEFNYGYTF. The CDR3 DNA follows: TGTGCCAGCAGTGAATTTAACTATGGCTACACCTTC.

This chain uses TRBV10-3 with TRBJ2-3, with 9 bases fitting TRBD1. The CDR3 sequence is 16 residues long. Looked up from germline, CDR1 is ENHRY and CDR2 is SYGVKD. V shed 2 bases, J shed 3 bases, and the junction held 6 bases outside the gene matches. The CDR3 nucleotides read TGTGCCATCAGTGAGGATCCGGGACAGGGAACAGATACGCAGTATTTT. This translates into CAISEDPGQGTDTQYF.

The sample holds one count of this clone. The rearrangement joins TRBV6-4 to TRBJ2-2; TRBD2 matches 10 bases. The CDR3 loop spans 14 amino acids. CDR1 is MRHNA, CDR2 SNTAGT, per germline. The V segment lost 7 bases and the J segment 3 bases; nucleotides outside the gene matches: 2. The CDR3 sequence: CASTSGGDTGELFF. DNA of the CDR3: TGTGCCAGCACCAGCGGGGGGGACACCGGGGAGCTGTTTTTT.

This chain uses TRBV15 with TRBJ2-1; TRBD2 matches at 10 bases. The CDR3 totals 14 residues. CDR1 is LNHNV, CDR2 YYDKDF, per germline (reference sequence). The ends lost 7 bases at V and 6 bases at J; junction bases unmatched: 6. The CDR3 DNA is TGTGCCACCAAATCTAGCGGGAGTTTCAATGAGCAGTTCTTC. It yields the protein CATKSSGSFNEQFF.

The chain employs TRBV2 and TRBJ2-7; D may correspond to TRBD1 or TRBD2 (5 bases each). Trimming stripped 7 bases from V and 2 bases from J, with 18 bases between. Germline V lookup: CDR1 SNHLY, CDR2 FYNNEI. The CDR3 has 15 residues. CDR3 bases: TGTGCCAGCACCCCTATACGTGGGACCCCCTACGAGCAGTACTTC. It specifies CASTPIRGTPYEQYF. Based on the CDR3 plus reference TRBV2 and TRBJ2-7, the full variable domain is EPEVTQTPSHQVTQMGQEVILRCVPISNHLYFYWYRQILGQKVEFLVSFYNNEISEKSEIFDDQFSVERPDGSNFTLKIRSTKLEDSAMYFCASTPIRGTPYEQYFGPGTRLTVT.

This clone was seen a single time. This rearrangement joins TRBV6-4 to TRBJ2-6; D is ambiguous. Germline CDR1 and CDR2: MRHNA and SNTAGT. Trimming removed 0 bases from V and 0 bases from J, with 3 bases in between. The CDR3 runs to 15 residues. CDR3 in amino acids: CASSDSSSGANVLTF. The CDR3 nucleotides read TGTGCCAGCAGTGACTCGAGCTCTGGGGCCAACGTCCTGACTTTC.

This clone has just a few counts. The CDR3 here is CASSRRGFYGYTF. The CDR3 nucleotides read TGTGCCAGCAGTCGCCGGGGCTTCTATGGCTACACCTTC. The chain employs TRBV14 and TRBJ1-2; possible D gene TRBD1, 5 bases. The CDR3 runs 13 residues. V lost 6 bases, J lost 4 bases, and 12 bases lay in between. CDR1 and CDR2 (germline): SGHDN, FVKESK.

The chain employs TRBV4-2 and TRBJ2-1; 9 positions match TRBD1. With V trimmed by 1 base and J by 6 bases, 4 bases remained unmatched. The germline CDR1 and CDR2 sequences are LGHNA and YNFKEQ. The CDR3 sequence is 15 residues long. The CDR3 loop is CASSQGTGASNEQFF. The CDR3 nucleotides are TGTGCCAGCAGCCAAGGGACAGGGGCTAGCAATGAGCAGTTCTTC.

The chain couples TRBV28 to TRBJ1-5; D remains unclear. CDR3 length equals 12 residues. V was shortened by 5 bases and J by 3 bases, with 5 bases between the two germline ends. Germline V gene data show CDR1 as MDHEN and CDR2 as SYDVKM. The CDR3 nucleotides read TGTGCCAGCAGTCCTAACAATCAGCCCCAGCATTTT. This translates into CASSPNNQPQHF.

The V gene is TRBV6-4, the J gene TRBJ2-7, with D possibly matching TRBD2 (7 bases). This CDR3 is built from 14 residues. Trimming shortened V by 2 bases and J by 9 bases, and 17 bases separated the two germline ends. The germline V gene has CDR1 MRHNA and CDR2 SNTAGT. The CDR3: CASSDGGDKAVQYF. The CDR3 DNA sequence: TGTGCCAGCAGTGACGGGGGGGACAAAGCGGTGCAGTACTTC.

This clone was recorded only once. The chain couples TRBV19 to TRBJ2-1; 10 bases are a match to TRBD1. Germline V gene lookup returns CDR1 LNHDA and CDR2 SQIVND (reference sequence). This CDR3 contains 15 residues. The V and J ends lost 6 bases and 7 bases, in that order; junction bases with no gene match: 9. The CDR3 DNA is TGTGCCAGTAGGGTAACGGGACAGGGGAGTAATGAGCAGTTCTTC. This codes for CASRVTGQGSNEQFF.

The CDR3, as DNA: TGTGCCAGCAGTGAAGCAGGGGGTGATACCGGGGAGCTGTTTTTT. This codes for CASSEAGGDTGELFF. The V gene is TRBV6-4, the J gene TRBJ2-2, with TRBD1 identical over 7 bases. This CDR3 spans 15 amino acids. Germline V CDR1 and CDR2: MRHNA, SNTAGT. Trimming removed 3 bases from V and 5 bases from J; junction bases left unmatched: 6.

This clone was detected a few times. The chain carries TRBV6-1 and TRBJ2-1, with 11 nucleotides matching TRBD2. Germline V gene sequence: CDR1 MNHNS, CDR2 SASEGT. The CDR3 is made up of 15 amino acids. The ends lost 4 bases at V and 3 bases at J; junction bases unmatched: 2. CDR3 nucleotide sequence: TGTGCCAGCAGTGGAACTAGCGGGAGCTACAATGAGCAGTTCTTC. Protein: CASSGTSGSYNEQFF.

This clone occurred a few times. The chain couples TRBV30 to TRBJ1-1; no clear D. With 1 base removed from V and 4 bases from J, the gap between germline ends came to 7 bases. The CDR3 contains 12 residues. Germline V lookup: CDR1 GTSNPN, CDR2 SVGIG (reference sequence). As DNA, the CDR3 is TGTGCCTGGAGTGGACGGACCACTGAAGCTTTCTTT. This sequence encodes CAWSGRTTEAFF.

The rearrangement links TRBV4-1 to TRBJ2-3; 9 positions match TRBD2. In germline, CDR1 is MGHRA, CDR2 YSYEKL. The V and J ends lost 4 bases and 3 bases, in that order; junction bases with no gene match: 8. The CDR3 spans 16 residues. CDR3 DNA: TGCGCCAGCAGCCCGCAATGGACTAGCGATACAGATACGCAGTATTTT. Amino acids: CASSPQWTSDTDTQYF.